This T cell receptor beta chain emerged from a study of cytomegalovirus exposure and HLA in healthy donors. The ends were cut back, 3 bases at V and 0 bases at J, with 9 bases in the middle. The germline V gene encodes CDR1 SGHTA and CDR2 FQGNSA. The CDR3 length is 15 residues. PCR was performed using 60 Vbeta and 13 Jbeta primers. Some clones are missing from TCRdb's copy, which holds only in-frame ones; the method was immunoSEQ multiplex PCR. The data contain roughly 120,000 clones, around 82% of them seen just once; the ten biggest clones take up roughly 3.5%. This clone was detected a few times. The sequencing sample was made of PBMCs. The V gene is TRBV7-2, the J gene TRBJ1-5, with D tentatively TRBD1 (6 bases). The clonotype comes from a man aged 35 to 55 in good health and CMV-seronegative. As DNA, the CDR3 is TGTGCCAGCAGCTTTAGGACAGATAGCAATCAGCCCCAGCATTTT. Translation gives CASSFRTDSNQPQHF.